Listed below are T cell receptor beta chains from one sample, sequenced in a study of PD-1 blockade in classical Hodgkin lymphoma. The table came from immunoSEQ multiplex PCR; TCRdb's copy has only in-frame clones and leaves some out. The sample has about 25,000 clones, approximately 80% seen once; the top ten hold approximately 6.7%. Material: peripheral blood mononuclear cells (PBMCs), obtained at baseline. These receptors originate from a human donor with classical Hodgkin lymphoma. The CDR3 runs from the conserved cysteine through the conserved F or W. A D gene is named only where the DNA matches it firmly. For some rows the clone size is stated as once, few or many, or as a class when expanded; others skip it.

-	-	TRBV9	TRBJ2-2	TGTGCCAGCAGCGTCAGGGTAACCGGGGAGCTGTTTTTT	CASSVRVTGELFF
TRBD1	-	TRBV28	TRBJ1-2	TGTGCCAGCAGTCTAGTCCTGACAGGGAGGGATGGCTACACCTTC	CASSLVLTGRDGYTF
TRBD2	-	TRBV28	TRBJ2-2	TGTGCCAGCAGCCCGGTAGCGGGGGGATACACCGGGGAGCTGTTTTTT	CASSPVAGGYTGELFF
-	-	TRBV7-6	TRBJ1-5	TGTGCCAGCAGCTTAGCCCCCCCACCGGGGCTGGATCAGCCCCAGCATTTT	CASSLAPPPGLDQPQHF
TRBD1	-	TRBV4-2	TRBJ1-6	TGTGCCAGCAGCCAAGATCCGGCAGGGGGAAAGTATAATTCACCCCTCCACTTT	CASSQDPAGGKYNSPLHF
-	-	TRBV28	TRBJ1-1	TGTGCCAGCAGTTTACAGGACACATCTTTCTTT	CASSLQDTSFF
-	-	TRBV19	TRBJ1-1	TGTGCCAGTAGTACCACAGGGAACACTGAAGCTTTCTTT	CASSTTGNTEAFF
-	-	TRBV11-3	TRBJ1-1	TGTGCCAGCAGCTTGAACCCCCACACTGAAGCTTTCTTT	CASSLNPHTEAFF
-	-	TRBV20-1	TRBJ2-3	TGCAGTGCCCATTATCTCGCGCAGTATTTT	CSAHYLAQYF
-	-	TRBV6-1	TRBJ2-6	TGTGCCAGCAGTGACAACTCTGGGGCCAACGTCCTGACTTTC	CASSDNSGANVLTF
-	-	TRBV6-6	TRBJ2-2	TGTGCCAGCAGTTACAAATCGGCTAACACCGGGGAGCTGTTTTTT	CASSYKSANTGELFF
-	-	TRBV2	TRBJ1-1	TGTGCCAGCAGGGGAGGCACCATGAACACTGAAGCTTTCTTT	CASRGGTMNTEAFF
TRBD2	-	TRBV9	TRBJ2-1	TGTGCCAGCAGCCTCCGGACTAGCGGGGGCTCTGGTGGGCAGTTCTTC	CASSLRTSGGSGGQFF
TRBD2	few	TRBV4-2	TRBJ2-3	TGTGCCAGCAGCCAAAACGCTGGCGGGGGGAACACAGATACGCAGTATTTT	CASSQNAGGGNTDTQYF
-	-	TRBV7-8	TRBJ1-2	TGTGCCAGCAGCTTAGCGGCAGGGCAGGATGGCTACACCTTC	CASSLAAGQDGYTF
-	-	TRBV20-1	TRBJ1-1	TGCAGTGCGGAACAGGGAATTGAAGCTTTCTTT	CSAEQGIEAFF
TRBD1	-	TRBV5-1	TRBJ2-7	TGCGCCAGCAGCCTTGACAGGGCCTCCTACGAGCAGTACTTC	CASSLDRASYEQYF
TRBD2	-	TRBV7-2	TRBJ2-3	TGTGCCAGCAGCTTACAGGGGGGAGCGGGGGGCCGCACAGATACGCAGTATTTT	CASSLQGGAGGRTDTQYF
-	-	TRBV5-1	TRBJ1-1	TGCGCCAGCAGCTTGGGAGGTAGTGGAGGGTCCACTGAAGCTTTCTTT	CASSLGGSGGSTEAFF
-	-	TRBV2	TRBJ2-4	TGTGCCAGCAGTGAATCAGGGAGAAACATTCAGTACTTC	CASSESGRNIQYF
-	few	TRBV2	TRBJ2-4	TGTGCCGGGGTACCCCTCAAGGACATTCAGTACTTC	CAGVPLKDIQYF
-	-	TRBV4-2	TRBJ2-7	TGTGCCAGCAGCCAAGCCCACACCACCTACGAGCAGTACTTC	CASSQAHTTYEQYF
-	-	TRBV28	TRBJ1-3	TGTGCCAGCAGTTTACCGAGACGGACCTCTGGAAACACCATATATTTT	CASSLPRRTSGNTIYF
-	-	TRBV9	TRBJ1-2	TGTGCCAGCAGCCCCAATGACTATAGGGGCTACACCTTC	CASSPNDYRGYTF
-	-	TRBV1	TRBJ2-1	TGCACCAGCACCCACAGAAATGAGCAGTTCTTC	CTSTHRNEQFF
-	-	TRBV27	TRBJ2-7	TGTGCCAGCAGTTTGATAGGAGCTCTCTCTTCCTACGAGCAGTACTTC	CASSLIGALSSYEQYF
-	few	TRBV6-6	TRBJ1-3	TGTGCCAGCAGTTACGCGACAGCGATCTCTGGAAACACCATATATTTT	CASSYATAISGNTIYF
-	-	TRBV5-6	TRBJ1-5	TGTGCCAGCAGCTTGTGGGGGAATAGCAATCAGCCCCAGCATTTT	CASSLWGNSNQPQHF
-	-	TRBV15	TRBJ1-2	TGTGCCACCAGCAGAGAGGAGGGGCTCTGGGGCTACACCTTC	CATSREEGLWGYTF